Listed below are T cell receptor beta chains from one sample, sequenced in a study of response to subunit inactivated influenza vaccine. TCRdb re-derived calls from the RT-PCR reads in MiXCR, one entry per CDR3 protein. The sample yields 600,000 to 850,000 distinct CDR3 sequences, 11% to 15% seen once. This material consisted of PBMCs from blood, taken 14 days before vaccination. These receptors were obtained from a man aged 45-65 years who received an inactivated influenza vaccine. The CDR3 runs from the conserved cysteine through the conserved F or W. A D gene is named only where the DNA matches it firmly. Rows give clone size only sometimes, using once, few, many, or a class for an expanded clone.

v_call,j_call,d_call,clone_size,cdr3_aa,cdr3_nt
TRBV29-1,TRBJ2-3,TRBD2,.,CSVEDLPAGEYGTQYF,TGCAGCGTTGAAGATCTTCCAGCGGGAGAATATGGTACGCAGTATTTT
TRBV4-3,TRBJ2-7,TRBD2,.,CASSQSPGGSYEQYF,TGCGCCAGCAGCCAATCACCGGGAGGGAGCTACGAGCAGTACTTC
TRBV5-5,TRBJ2-3,TRBD2,few,CASSSRLAASTDTQYF,TGTGCCAGCAGCTCTCGACTAGCGGCTAGCACAGATACGCAGTATTTT
TRBV7-2,TRBJ1-3,.,.,CASSLNRQNSGNTIYF,TGTGCCAGCAGCTTAAACCGGCAGAACTCTGGAAACACCATATATTTT
TRBV29-1,TRBJ1-2,.,many,CSVGQTYGYTF,TGCAGCGTCGGACAGACCTATGGCTACACCTTC
TRBV7-2,TRBJ2-1,.,many,CASSLARGAYNEQFF,TGTGCCAGCAGCTTGGCCAGGGGGGCCTACAATGAGCAGTTCTTC
TRBV10-3,TRBJ2-1,TRBD2,many,CAISEASGAEQFF,TGTGCCATCAGTGAGGCAAGCGGGGCTGAGCAGTTCTTC
TRBV19,TRBJ2-7,.,many,CASSIRQFYEQYF,TGTGCCAGTAGTATACGACAGTTCTACGAGCAGTACTTC
TRBV2,TRBJ1-1,.,few,CASSDMGLNTEAFF,TGTGCCAGCAGTGACATGGGCCTGAACACTGAAGCTTTCTTT
TRBV28,TRBJ2-2,.,many,CASSLVLNTGELFF,TGTGCCAGCAGTTTGGTGCTGAACACCGGGGAGCTGTTTTTT
TRBV4-2,TRBJ1-1,.,few,CASSQGSPVNTEAFF,TGTGCCAGCAGCCAAGGGAGCCCGGTGAACACTGAAGCTTTCTTT
TRBV9,TRBJ2-7,.,.,CASSVEALPGAEQYF,TGTGCCAGCAGCGTAGAAGCTTTACCCGGAGCCGAGCAGTACTTC
TRBV15,TRBJ2-3,.,many,CATSRDRASRGDTQYF,TGTGCCACCAGCAGAGATCGGGCTAGCCGGGGGGATACGCAGTATTTT
TRBV29-1,TRBJ2-7,TRBD1,few,CSVEDQGQGRYEQYF,TGCAGCGTTGAAGATCAGGGACAGGGCCGCTACGAGCAGTACTTC
TRBV7-2,TRBJ2-7,TRBD2,few,CASSLWGTSGTYEQYF,TGTGCCAGCAGCTTGTGGGGGACTAGCGGTACCTACGAGCAGTACTTC
TRBV12-3/TRBV12-4,TRBJ2-4,.,.,CASSLAHEAKNIQYF,TGTGCCAGCAGTTTAGCGCATGAAGCCAAAAACATTCAGTACTTC
TRBV20-1,TRBJ2-6,.,few,CSARDFSGANVLTF,TGCAGTGCGCGGGACTTCTCTGGGGCCAACGTCCTGACTTTC
TRBV10-2,TRBJ1-1,.,.,CASSGSGNTEAFF,TGCGCCAGCAGTGGTTCAGGGAACACTGAAGCTTTCTTT
TRBV5-1,TRBJ2-7,.,few,CASSFRLEGALSSSYEQYF,TGCGCCAGCAGCTTTCGGTTGGAGGGCGCTTTATCAAGCTCCTACGAGCAGTACTTC
TRBV12-3/TRBV12-4,TRBJ1-4,.,.,CASSLAGPPLGEKLFF,TGTGCCAGCAGTTTAGCTGGACCCCCGTTGGGAGAAAAACTGTTTTTT